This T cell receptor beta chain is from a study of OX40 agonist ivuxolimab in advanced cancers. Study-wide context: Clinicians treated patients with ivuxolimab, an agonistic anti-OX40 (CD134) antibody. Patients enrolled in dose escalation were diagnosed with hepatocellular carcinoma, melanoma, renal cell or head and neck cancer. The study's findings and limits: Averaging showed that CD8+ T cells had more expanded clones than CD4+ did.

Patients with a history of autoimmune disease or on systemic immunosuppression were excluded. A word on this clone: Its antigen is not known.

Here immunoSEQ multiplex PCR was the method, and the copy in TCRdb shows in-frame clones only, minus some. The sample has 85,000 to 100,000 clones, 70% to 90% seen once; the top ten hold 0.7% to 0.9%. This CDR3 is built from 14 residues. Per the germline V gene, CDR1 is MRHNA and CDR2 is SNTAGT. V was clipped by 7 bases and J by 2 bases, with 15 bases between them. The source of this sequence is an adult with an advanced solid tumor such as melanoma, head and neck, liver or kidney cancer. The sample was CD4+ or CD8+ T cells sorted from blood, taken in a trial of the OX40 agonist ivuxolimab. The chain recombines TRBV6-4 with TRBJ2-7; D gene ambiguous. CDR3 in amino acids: CASMSEPGPYEQYF. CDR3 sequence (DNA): TGTGCCAGCATGAGTGAGCCCGGTCCCTACGAGCAGTACTTC.